A single sample is the source of the 25 T cell receptor beta chains below, sequenced in a study of graft-versus-host responses after intestinal transplantation. This table comes from immunoSEQ multiplex PCR, and its TCRdb copy is limited to in-frame clones, with some not included. The table includes around 12,000 clones, roughly 93% detected once. The sample in question was PBMCs, obtained 950 to 1,200 days after intestinal transplantation. These receptors all come from a human patient who received an intestinal transplant, so some T cells may come from the graft donor.

The chain is built from TRBV4-1 and TRBJ2-7, with a tentative D call TRBD1 (6 bases). Germline loops: CDR1 MGHRA, CDR2 YSYEKL. This CDR3 comprises 12 residues. With 4 bases removed from V and 5 bases from J, the gap between germline ends came to 9 bases. In DNA form, the CDR3 reads TGCGCCAGCAGCCCGAAGGGGGACGAGCAGTACTTC. Translated: CASSPKGDEQYF.

This chain uses TRBV27 with TRBJ2-3, with D hard to call. This CDR3 region has 16 residues. V lost 0 bases, J lost 0 bases, and 10 bases lay in between. Germline CDR1 reads MNHEY; CDR2 reads SMNVEV (reference sequence). CDR3: CASSLSATRSTDTQYF. In DNA, the CDR3 is TGTGCCAGCAGTTTATCGGCGACCAGGAGCACAGATACGCAGTATTTT.

V is TRBV5-5 and J is TRBJ1-4; D is unclear. Looked up from germline, CDR1 is SGHKS and CDR2 is YYEKEE (reference sequence). The CDR3 consists of 13 residues. V was trimmed by 4 bases and J by 14 bases, leaving 18 bases between them. CDR3 residues: CASSHDGPTSLFF. CDR3 nucleotide sequence: TGTGCCAGCAGCCACGACGGACCGACATCGCTGTTTTTT.

J is TRBJ1-3 and V is TRBV18; 7 positions agree with TRBD1. The length of the CDR3 is 15 residues. Germline lookup yields CDR1 KGHSH and CDR2 LQKENI. V was pared by 8 bases and J by 1 base, with 8 bases of the junction left unmatched. As DNA, the CDR3 is TGTGCCAGCACGACAGACAGGGTGTCTGGAAACACCATATATTTT. Amino acids: CASTTDRVSGNTIYF.

The gene calls are TRBV5-1 and TRBJ1-6; tentative D call: TRBD1 (6 bases). The V gene lost 0 bases and the J gene lost 9 bases, with 10 bases spanning the gap. The germline gives CDR1 SGHRS, CDR2 YFSETQ. This CDR3 spans 14 amino acids. This chain's CDR3 is CASSLGGRGSPLHF. CDR3 DNA sequence: TGCGCCAGCAGCTTGGGGGGCAGGGGTTCACCCCTCCACTTT. Based on the CDR3 plus reference TRBV5-1 and TRBJ1-6, the full variable domain is KAGVTQTPRYLIKTRGQQVTLSCSPISGHRSVSWYQQTPGQGLQFLFEYFSETQRNKGNFPGRFSGRQFSNSRSEMNVSTLELGDSALYLCASSLGGRGSPLHFGNGTRLTVT.

This clone turned up a few times. V and J are TRBV19 and TRBJ1-6; 7 bases align to TRBD1. The CDR3 runs 14 residues. The V and J ends lost 9 bases and 6 bases, in that order; junction bases with no gene match: 8. Germline CDR1 LNHDA, CDR2 SQIVND (reference sequence). The CDR3 bases are TGTGCCAGCGCCGCGACAGGGATTAATTCACCCCTCCACTTT. Encoded protein: CASAATGINSPLHF. The variable domain in full, completed from reference TRBV19 and TRBJ1-6, reads DGGITQSPKYLFRKEGQNVTLSCEQNLNHDAMYWYRQDPGQGLRLIYYSQIVNDFQKGDIAEGYSVSREKKESFPLTVTSAQKNPTAFYLCASAATGINSPLHFGNGTRLTVT.

The chain links TRBV6-5 to TRBJ2-7; TRBD2 agrees at 8 bases. Germline V lookup: CDR1 MNHEY, CDR2 SVGAGI. The ends lost 6 bases at V and 0 bases at J; junction bases unmatched: 4. CDR3 length equals 14 residues. CDR3 sequence (DNA): TGTGCCAGCAGGTTCAGCGGGGGCTCCTACGAGCAGTACTTC. Protein sequence: CASRFSGGSYEQYF.

The CDR3 sequence: CASSPTGTNYGYTF. The CDR3 nucleotides read TGTGCCAGCTCACCGACAGGGACTAACTATGGCTACACCTTC. V and J are TRBV18 and TRBJ1-2, with 7 bases matching TRBD1. The CDR3 loop spans 14 amino acids. V was clipped by 3 bases and J by 0 bases; unmatched bases: 1. In germline, CDR1 is KGHSH, CDR2 LQKENI.

This chain joins TRBV5-1 and TRBJ2-7; D possibly matches TRBD1 or TRBD2 (6 bases each). CDR3 size: 17 residues. V gave up 0 bases and J gave up 4 bases, with 20 bases separating them. In germline, CDR1 is SGHRS, CDR2 YFSETQ. The CDR3 loop is CASSLEVGGHWRYEQYF. CDR3 bases: TGCGCCAGCAGCTTGGAGGTCGGGGGACACTGGCGATACGAGCAGTACTTC.

The chain carries TRBV6-5 and TRBJ1-5; TRBD1 agrees at 7 bases. V lost 6 bases and J lost 4; bases outside the gene matches: 3. This CDR3 is built from 13 residues. The V gene's germline CDR1 is MNHEY and CDR2 SVGAGI. DNA of the CDR3: TGTGCCAGCAGAGAACAGGGGAATCAGCCCCAGCATTTT. As protein: CASREQGNQPQHF.

The rearrangement links TRBV7-6 to TRBJ2-3; 12 nucleotides align to TRBD2. The CDR3 sequence is 19 residues long. Germline CDR1 is SGHVS and CDR2 is FNYEAQ. J lost 4 bases, V lost 1 base, and 12 bases had no gene match. CDR3 sequence: CASSLVVRPSGGAADTQYF. The DNA for the CDR3 is TGTGCCAGCAGCTTAGTGGTCCGTCCTAGCGGGGGGGCGGCAGATACGCAGTATTTT.

This clone was seen a handful of times. The rearrangement links TRBV6-9 to TRBJ1-4, with 7 bases identical to TRBD1. The CDR3 consists of 15 residues. Germline loops: CDR1 MNHGY, CDR2 SVAAGI. The V segment lost 3 bases and the J segment 8 bases; nucleotides outside the gene matches: 9. CDR3 in amino acids: CASSYGGTVGEKLFF. CDR3 nucleotide sequence: TGTGCCAGCAGTTACGGGGGGACAGTAGGCGAAAAACTGTTTTTT.

The CDR3 protein is CASSLGGASSYEQYF. In DNA, the CDR3 is TGTGCCAGCAGCTTAGGCGGGGCGAGCTCCTACGAGCAGTACTTC. The chain recombines TRBV7-3 with TRBJ2-7; D possibly corresponds to TRBD2 (6 bases). Between the trimmed V and J ends, which lost 2 bases and 0 bases, there was a span of 11 bases. CDR3 length: 15 amino acids. Germline values: CDR1 SGHTA, CDR2 FQGTGA.

The V and J genes are TRBV18 and TRBJ1-3, with 8 positions matching TRBD1. The CDR3 loop spans 15 amino acids. Germline values: CDR1 KGHSH, CDR2 LQKENI. V was pared by 6 bases and J by 2 bases, with 6 bases of the junction left unmatched. CDR3 sequence: CASSPGQGAGNTIYF. CDR3 in DNA: TGTGCCAGCTCTCCAGGACAGGGAGCTGGAAACACCATATATTTT.

V usage is TRBV5-6 and J usage is TRBJ2-7, with unresolved D. The CDR3 sequence is 11 residues long. The germline V gene encodes CDR1 SGHDT and CDR2 YYEEEE. Trimming removed 3 bases at V and 3 bases at J, with 4 bases between. The CDR3 region is CASSSGYEQYF. CDR3 coding DNA: TGTGCCAGCAGCTCGGGCTACGAGCAGTACTTC. Supplemented by reference TRBV5-6 and TRBJ2-7, the full variable domain reads DAGVTQSPTHLIKTRGQQVTLRCSPKSGHDTVSWYQQALGQGPQFIFQYYEEEERQRGNFPDRFSGHQFPNYSSELNVNALLLGDSALYLCASSSGYEQYFGPGTRLTVT.

V and J are TRBV4-2 and TRBJ2-3, with 10 nucleotides matching TRBD2. V lost 4 bases, J lost 1 base, and 5 bases stayed unmatched. The CDR3 length is 16 residues. Germline CDR1 is LGHNA and CDR2 is YNFKEQ. In nucleotides, the CDR3 is TGTGCCAGCAGCCCGGGACTAGCGAGCGGCACAGATACGCAGTATTTT. Translated: CASSPGLASGTDTQYF.

The V gene is TRBV9, the J gene TRBJ2-3, with D possibly matching TRBD1 (5 bases). CDR3 length: 16 residues. Germline assignment: CDR1 SGDLS and CDR2 YYNGEE. Trimming pared 0 bases from V and 7 bases from J, leaving 18 bases between. The CDR3 region has the DNA TGTGCCAGCAGCGTAGAGTCGTGGGGCTCGACAAATACGCAGTATTTT. It yields the protein CASSVESWGSTNTQYF.

The CDR3 DNA reads TGTGCCAGCAGTCCACCCGGGACTAACTACGAGCAGTACTTC. It codes for CASSPPGTNYEQYF. The chain uses TRBV6-5 and TRBJ2-7; 7 bases are a match to TRBD2. The J segment lost 3 bases and the V segment lost 5 bases, leaving 7 bases of the junction unmatched. The CDR3 contains 14 residues. Germline V lookup: CDR1 MNHEY, CDR2 SVGAGI.

This chain links TRBV5-1 with TRBJ2-5; D perhaps matches TRBD1 (5 bases). V was clipped by 0 bases and J by 3 bases, with 6 bases between them. CDR1 and CDR2 from the germline V gene are SGHRS and YFSETQ. The CDR3 extends over 13 amino acids. The CDR3 here is CASSLGQKETQYF. CDR3 nucleotide sequence: TGCGCCAGCAGCTTGGGACAGAAAGAGACCCAGTACTTC.

As DNA, the CDR3 is TGTGCCAGTTCCCCCAGGGGGCCCTCCTCTGGCTACACCTTC. Encoded protein: CASSPRGPSSGYTF. The V and J genes are TRBV19 and TRBJ1-2, with 8 bases fitting TRBD1. V lost 8 bases and J lost 7; bases outside the gene matches: 12. This CDR3 region has 14 residues. Germline V CDR1 and CDR2: LNHDA, SQIVND (reference sequence).

V is TRBV2 and J is TRBJ1-1, with D possibly TRBD1 on 5 matching bases. CDR1 and CDR2 (germline): SNHLY, FYNNEI. V was pared by 6 bases and J by 10 bases, with 9 bases between. The CDR3 covers 10 residues. The CDR3 DNA is TGTGCCAGCAGGGGGGGAAGAGCTTTCTTT. This encodes CASRGGRAFF.

The genes are TRBV5-1 and TRBJ2-3; D is undetermined. Germline V gives CDR1 SGHRS, CDR2 YFSETQ. This CDR3 comprises 13 residues. V was pared by 2 bases and J by 0 bases, with 4 bases between. The CDR3 is CASSFGSTDTQYF. DNA for the CDR3: TGCGCCAGCAGCTTTGGGAGCACAGATACGCAGTATTTT.

The chain carries TRBV11-3 and TRBJ2-7; possibly TRBD1 for D (6 bases). The V end was cut by 5 bases, the J end by 5 bases, with 13 bases between. The CDR3 is 13 residues long. CDR1 SGHNT and CDR2 YENEEA come from the germline V gene. The CDR3 sequence: CASSVGQGDEQYF. The CDR3 coding sequence is TGTGCCAGCAGCGTGGGACAAGGGGACGAGCAGTACTTC.

V and J are TRBV5-1 and TRBJ2-5; D is unresolved. Germline CDR1 reads SGHRS; CDR2 reads YFSETQ. V lost 3 bases and J lost 5, with 17 bases in between. There are 15 residues in the CDR3. CDR3 in amino acids: CASSSTDRVLETQYF. CDR3 nucleotides: TGCGCCAGCAGCTCGACGGACCGGGTCCTTGAGACCCAGTACTTC.

This chain connects TRBV7-9 to TRBJ1-5, with D unresolved. Germline CDR1 reads SEHNR; CDR2 reads FQNEAQ (reference sequence). The V gene lost 5 bases and the J gene lost 6 bases, with 17 bases spanning the gap. The CDR3 loop spans 15 amino acids. The CDR3 DNA reads as TGTGCCAGCAGCCCTGACCCCGGCGTTGGTCAGCCCCAGCATTTT. It codes for CASSPDPGVGQPQHF.